These 27 T cell receptor beta chains were sequenced from one sample in a study of cytomegalovirus exposure and HLA in healthy donors. Vbeta (60) and Jbeta (13) primers were used in the PCR. TCRdb's table, derived via immunoSEQ multiplex PCR, lists solely in-frame clones and lacks some. Among approximately 160,000 clones listed, roughly 80% were seen once. The sequenced material came from PBMCs. These TCRs come from a girl aged 2-10 years in good health and CMV-seropositive.

The chain employs TRBV7-9 and TRBJ2-7, with TRBD2 matching over 8 bases. There are 15 residues in the CDR3. Germline V gene sequence: CDR1 SEHNR, CDR2 FQNEAQ (reference sequence). V was pared by 0 bases and J by 2 bases, with 3 bases of the junction left unmatched. The CDR3 sequence is CASSLASGLAYEQYF. The CDR3 DNA sequence: TGTGCCAGCAGCTTAGCCTCGGGACTAGCCTACGAGCAGTACTTC.

V is TRBV9 and J is TRBJ2-7; 10 bases agree with TRBD2. From germline, CDR1 is SGDLS and CDR2 YYNGEE. The CDR3 covers 16 residues. V gave up 0 bases and J gave up 3 bases; unmatched junction bases: 6. The CDR3 region is CASSVVPSGRVYEQYF. The CDR3 nucleotides are TGTGCCAGCAGCGTAGTCCCTAGCGGGAGAGTCTACGAGCAGTACTTC.

The chain recombines TRBV27 with TRBJ2-7, with 7 bases aligning to TRBD2. CDR3 length equals 18 residues. The germline CDR1 and CDR2 sequences are MNHEY and SMNVEV (reference sequence). V dropped 4 bases and J dropped 1; count of bases not matched to a gene: 16. CDR3 protein: CASSSRTRQRRASYEQYF. In nucleotides, the CDR3 is TGTGCCAGCAGTTCCCGGACTAGGCAGAGGAGAGCGTCCTACGAGCAGTACTTC.

The rearrangement links TRBV18 to TRBJ2-2; a possible D gene is TRBD2 (5 bases). CDR1 and CDR2 from the germline V gene are KGHSH and LQKENI. The CDR3 consists of 14 residues. V lost 4 bases to trimming and J lost 4 bases, with 10 bases between them. The CDR3: CASSRDSVTGELFF. DNA for the CDR3: TGTGCCAGCTCACGAGATAGCGTCACCGGGGAGCTGTTTTTT.

This sequence joins TRBV12-5 and TRBJ1-1; D gene ambiguous. Germline CDR1 is LGHNT and CDR2 is FRNRAP. Trimming left V 2 bases short and J 3 bases short, with 7 bases between. The CDR3 covers 13 residues. The CDR3, as DNA: TGTGCTAGTGGTTTGTTCGGGTACACTGAAGCTTTCTTT. Translated, it gives CASGLFGYTEAFF. The full variable domain, in which reference TRBV12-5 and TRBJ1-1 provide the parts outside the CDR3, is DARVTQTPRHKVTEMGQEVTMRCQPILGHNTVFWYRQTMMQGLELLAYFRNRAPLDDSGMPKDRFSAEMPDATLATLKIQPSEPRDSAVYFCASGLFGYTEAFFGQGTRLTVV.

The CDR3 DNA reads as TGCAGCGCCCAGGACTACCGGCTTGAAAAACTGTTTTTT. Protein product: CSAQDYRLEKLFF. The rearrangement joins TRBV29-1 to TRBJ1-4; no clear D gene. Trimming pared 7 bases from V and 7 bases from J, leaving 16 bases between. Germline CDR1 is SQVTM and CDR2 is ANQGSEA. The CDR3 runs to 13 residues.

The V call is TRBV5-1, the J call TRBJ1-2; TRBD1 is a possible D gene (6 bases). Germline loops: CDR1 SGHRS, CDR2 YFSETQ. There are 13 residues in the CDR3. Trimming cost V 6 bases and J 8 bases, with 17 bases left between them. In DNA, the CDR3 is TGCGCCAGCATGGGGGGGCAGGTGTCCGGCTACACCTTC. It translates to CASMGGQVSGYTF.

This chain links TRBV2 with TRBJ2-5; 9 positions match TRBD2. Germline lookup yields CDR1 SNHLY and CDR2 FYNNEI. The length of the CDR3 is 16 residues. J gave up 5 bases and V 5 bases, and 12 bases lay outside the gene matches. The CDR3 DNA is TGTGCCAGCAGTCCCGGAATAGCGGGAGCGGTGGAGACCCAGTACTTC. Translated, it gives CASSPGIAGAVETQYF.

This clone was counted only a few times. The chain joins TRBV11-1 to TRBJ2-7, with 9 bases lining up with TRBD1. Per the germline V gene, CDR1 is SGHAT and CDR2 is FQDESV (reference sequence). The V and J ends lost 1 base and 0 bases, in that order; junction bases with no gene match: 1. There are 15 residues in the CDR3. CDR3 region: CASSLEGQGSYEQYF. The CDR3 DNA sequence: TGTGCCAGCAGCTTAGAGGGACAGGGCTCCTACGAGCAGTACTTC.

This chain joins TRBV6-6 and TRBJ1-4; TRBD1 aligns across 9 bases. Trimming at V came to 2 bases and at J to 8 bases, leaving 6 bases not matched to a gene. The CDR3 length is 15 residues. From germline, CDR1 is MNHNY and CDR2 SVGAGI (reference sequence). Here the CDR3 reads CASSYADRGSEKLFF. The CDR3 DNA sequence: TGTGCCAGCAGTTACGCGGACAGGGGATCAGAAAAACTGTTTTTT.

The CDR3 here is CAWKETVQFF. The CDR3 nucleotides are TGTGCCTGGAAGGAGACAGTGCAGTTCTTC. The chain combines TRBV30 with TRBJ2-1, with a tentative D call TRBD1 (5 bases). V was clipped by 4 bases and J by 12 bases, with 10 bases between them. Germline V CDR1 and CDR2: GTSNPN, SVGIG (reference sequence). This CDR3 comprises 10 residues.

The J gene is TRBJ2-5, the V gene TRBV13; D might be TRBD2 (5 bases). TRBJ2-7 explains the end of the DNA better; the J call may be wrong. From germline, CDR1 is PRHDT and CDR2 FYEKMQ (reference sequence). The CDR3 spans 14 residues. CDR3 in amino acids: CASSLVASTHEQYF. For the CDR3, the DNA is TGTGCCAGCAGCTTAGTGGCTAGCACCCACGAGCAGTACTTC.

This clone was seen a single time. The rearrangement joins TRBV7-3 to TRBJ2-4; no definite D call. This CDR3 has 14 residues. Germline lookup yields CDR1 SGHTA and CDR2 FQGTGA. V was clipped by 2 bases and J by 2 bases, with 7 bases between them. Written as DNA, the CDR3 is TGTGCCAGCAGCTTACCAGGATCCAAAAACATTCAGTACTTC. This sequence encodes CASSLPGSKNIQYF.

The gene calls are TRBV5-4 and TRBJ1-1, with TRBD1 identical over 8 bases. Looked up from germline, CDR1 is SGHNT and CDR2 is YYREEE (reference sequence). The V segment lost 0 bases and the J segment 5 bases; nucleotides outside the gene matches: 3. This CDR3 spans 14 amino acids. Written as DNA, the CDR3 is TGTGCCAGCAGCTTGGGGACAGGGCAGACTGAAGCTTTCTTT. Translated: CASSLGTGQTEAFF.

Details on this clone: One end of the junction is discordant with germline, which a read error may explain. The chain couples TRBV10-3 to TRBJ1-5; 8 bases match TRBD1. In germline, CDR1 is ENHRY, CDR2 SYGVKD. The CDR3 totals 14 residues. CDR3 bases: TGTGCCATCAGCCTCACAGGGGGGGATCAGCCCCGGCATTTT. It encodes CAISLTGGDQPRHF.

The chain carries TRBV2 and TRBJ2-2, with TRBD1 as a possible D gene (6 bases). Trimming shortened V by 6 bases and J by 5 bases, and 19 bases separated the two germline ends. CDR3 length equals 16 residues. The germline CDR1 and CDR2 sequences are SNHLY and FYNNEI. Here the CDR3 reads CASSPGERGETGELFF. The CDR3 DNA reads TGTGCCAGCAGCCCAGGGGAGAGGGGAGAAACCGGGGAGCTGTTTTTT.

The rearrangement uses TRBV5-6 and TRBJ1-2; no clear D gene. V gave up 4 bases and J gave up 5 bases, with 12 bases separating them. Germline V gives CDR1 SGHDT, CDR2 YYEEEE. The CDR3 spans 13 residues. The CDR3 DNA reads TGTGCCAGCAGCCTGTTGAGGGCGTATGGCTACACCTTC. It codes for CASSLLRAYGYTF.

A note on this clone: This CDR3 is also generated by other DNA sequences in the sample. The chain recombines TRBV28 with TRBJ2-3; TRBD2 matches at 12 bases. V lost 5 bases and J lost 0; bases outside the gene matches: 3. Germline V gives CDR1 MDHEN, CDR2 SYDVKM. The CDR3 totals 16 residues. CDR3 residues: CASSLGTSGSTDTQYF. In nucleotides, the CDR3 is TGTGCCAGCAGTCTCGGGACTAGCGGGAGCACAGATACGCAGTATTTT.

This clone appeared a few times. CDR3 sequence: CASSQVLGTSGSVNEQFF. The CDR3 DNA follows: TGTGCCAGCAGCCAAGTCCTGGGGACTAGCGGGAGCGTTAATGAGCAGTTCTTC. The rearrangement links TRBV4-2 to TRBJ2-1; 14 bases line up with TRBD2. The germline V gene has CDR1 LGHNA and CDR2 YNFKEQ. CDR3 length equals 18 residues. Losses at the gene ends were 1 base for V and 7 bases for J; bases not matched to a gene: 9.

This chain uses TRBV6-1 with TRBJ2-5; 9 nucleotides align to TRBD2. After removal of 8 bases from V and 4 bases from J, the junction contained 8 bases not matched to a gene. Germline CDR1 and CDR2: MNHNS and SASEGT. CDR3 length equals 14 residues. CDR3 region: CASGGGRVRETQYF. In DNA, the CDR3 is TGTGCCAGCGGCGGCGGGAGGGTTAGAGAGACCCAGTACTTC.

The rearrangement links TRBV28 to TRBJ2-7, with 13 bases identical to TRBD2. In germline, CDR1 is MDHEN, CDR2 SYDVKM. The trim removed 4 bases at V and 2 bases at J, leaving 8 bases unmatched. The CDR3 consists of 17 residues. The CDR3 bases are TGTGCCAGCAGTTCCTGGACTAGCGGGGGAAGAACCTACGAGCAGTACTTC. Its translation is CASSSWTSGGRTYEQYF.

This clone was detected only a few times. The V call is TRBV6-5, the J call TRBJ1-2; D not certain. The germline CDR1 and CDR2 sequences are MNHEY and SVGAGI. The V end was cut by 8 bases, the J end by 7 bases, with 14 bases between. CDR3 length: 12 residues. As DNA, the CDR3 is TGTGCCAGCGGACGGGGTGGCAGTGGCTACACCTTC. Its translation: CASGRGGSGYTF.

This chain links TRBV10-1 with TRBJ2-6, with D uncertain. CDR1 and CDR2 from the germline V gene are WNHNN and SYGVQD (reference sequence). Trimming shortened V by 5 bases and J by 0 bases, and 8 bases separated the two germline ends. This CDR3 contains 15 residues. DNA of the CDR3: TGCGCCAGCAGTCCAGGCAGCTCTGGGGCCAACGTCCTGACTTTC. It yields the protein CASSPGSSGANVLTF.

The V and J genes are TRBV4-2 and TRBJ2-5, with a tentative D call TRBD2 (5 bases). This CDR3 comprises 16 residues. Germline lookup yields CDR1 LGHNA and CDR2 YNFKEQ. V dropped 1 base and J dropped 3 bases, with 15 bases sitting between them. In DNA, the CDR3 is TGTGCCAGCAGCCAAGGTCGGCCGGGGAGAGAAGAGACCCAGTACTTC. It specifies CASSQGRPGREETQYF.

CDR3 coding DNA: TGTGCCAGCAGCCTTGTCCTCGACAGGGTTGGCCCCTACGAGCAGTACTTC. This gives the protein CASSLVLDRVGPYEQYF. This chain connects TRBV27 to TRBJ2-7; 7 nucleotides line up with TRBD1. The germline V gene has CDR1 MNHEY and CDR2 SMNVEV (reference sequence). This CDR3 is 17 amino acids long. Trimming removed 6 bases from V and 2 bases from J; junction bases left unmatched: 16.

This clone turned up a few times. The chain recombines TRBV13 with TRBJ1-2; D is possibly TRBD1 (5 bases). Germline-derived CDR1 and CDR2 are PRHDT and FYEKMQ (reference sequence). Trimming shortened V by 7 bases and J by 0 bases, and 12 bases separated the two germline ends. The CDR3 has 14 residues. CDR3 sequence reads: CASTKGASNYGYTF. The CDR3 DNA reads TGTGCCAGCACCAAAGGGGCGTCTAACTATGGCTACACCTTC.

The chain links TRBV12-2 to TRBJ1-1; the table calls TRBD1, which could not be checked here. TRBV12-2 corresponds to a pseudogene. This CDR3 comprises 16 residues. The DNA for the CDR3 is TGTGCAAGTCGCTTAGCGGGGCACAGGGGAAACACTGAAGCTTTCTTT. Translation gives CASRLAGHRGNTEAFF.